The 18 T cell receptor beta chains below all came from one sample that was sequenced in a study of blood T cell repertoires in COVID-19. Method: immunoSEQ multiplex PCR; TCRdb's copy keeps in-frame clones and lacks some. The data show more than 200,000 clones, 90% seen once. Sequencing was performed on peripheral blood. These receptor sequences come from a man in his thirties or forties with COVID-19, enrolled during active disease.

This chain uses TRBV6-2 or TRBV6-3 with TRBJ2-7, with 7 bases that match TRBD2. There are 14 residues in the CDR3. Trimming took 6 bases from V and 3 from J; bases not matched to a gene: 8. The V gene's germline CDR1 is MNHEY and CDR2 SVGEGT. The CDR3 protein is CASSPWTSDYEQYF. CDR3 in DNA: TGTGCCAGCAGCCCATGGACTAGTGACTACGAGCAGTACTTC.

The chain combines TRBV12-5 with TRBJ1-6; tentative D call: TRBD1 (6 bases). This CDR3 has 13 amino acids. CDR1 and CDR2 from the germline V gene are LGHNT and FRNRAP. V was clipped by 6 bases and J by 10 bases, with 13 bases between them. The CDR3 here is CASGQGPWSPLHF. The CDR3 DNA follows: TGTGCTAGTGGACAGGGTCCATGGTCACCCCTCCACTTT.

The chain uses TRBV27 and TRBJ2-7; 8 positions agree with TRBD1. V shed 0 bases, J shed 5 bases, and the junction held 6 bases outside the gene matches. The CDR3 runs 15 residues. The germline V gene has CDR1 MNHEY and CDR2 SMNVEV (reference sequence). In DNA form, the CDR3 reads TGTGCCAGCAGTTTATCCCCAAACAGGGGGAACGAGCAGTACTTC. Translating gives CASSLSPNRGNEQYF.

This clone has only a few counts. The chain employs TRBV15 and TRBJ1-3, with 7 bases aligning to TRBD1. This CDR3 has 14 residues. Germline V CDR1 and CDR2: LNHNV, YYDKDF (reference sequence). Unmatched junction bases numbered 3, after V lost 6 bases and J lost 1 base. CDR3 protein: CATRNRGSGNTIYF. The CDR3 DNA reads TGTGCCACCAGGAACAGGGGTTCTGGAAACACCATATATTTT. Variable domain in full (rest from reference TRBV15 and TRBJ1-3): DAMVIQNPRYQVTQFGKPVTLSCSQTLNHNVMYWYQQKSSQAPKLLFHYYDKDFNNEADTPDNFQSRRPNTSFCFLDIRSPGLGDTAMYLCATRNRGSGNTIYFGEGSWLTVV.

In nucleotides, the CDR3 is TGTGCCAGCAGCCCGGGACAGGGGAGGGGCACTGAAGCTTTCTTT. Translation gives CASSPGQGRGTEAFF. The chain is built from TRBV11-3 and TRBJ1-1; 10 nucleotides match TRBD1. The V gene end was trimmed by 5 bases and the J gene end by 4 bases; junction bases not matched to a gene: 7. Germline V gives CDR1 SGHNT, CDR2 YENEEA. The CDR3 consists of 15 residues.

This clone showed up just once. The rearrangement links TRBV6-2 or TRBV6-3 to TRBJ1-3, with TRBD1 as a possible D gene (5 bases). Germline CDR1 and CDR2: MNHEY and SVGEGT. V shed 4 bases and J shed 2 bases, with 9 bases lying between them. This CDR3 region has 14 residues. In nucleotides, the CDR3 is TGTGCCAGCAGTTTGGTAGGGGCTGGAAACACCATATATTTT. Encoded protein: CASSLVGAGNTIYF.

The chain employs TRBV6-1 and TRBJ1-2; 7 bases fit TRBD1. This CDR3 is built from 17 residues. Unmatched junction bases numbered 9, after V lost 1 base and J lost 1 base. Germline assignment: CDR1 MNHNS and CDR2 SASEGT. The CDR3 nucleotides read TGTGCCAGCAGTGAAGAAGGGGGCACCGGAATTAACTATGGCTACACCTTC. This sequence encodes CASSEEGGTGINYGYTF.

V is TRBV19 and J is TRBJ1-4; 7 bases are a match to TRBD1. The CDR3 contains 19 residues. The trim removed 9 bases at V and 0 bases at J, leaving 19 bases unmatched. Per germline, CDR1 LNHDA and CDR2 SQIVND (reference sequence). The CDR3 reads CARLRGQISKPATNEKLFF. CDR3 bases: TGTGCCAGGCTAAGGGGGCAGATCTCAAAGCCCGCAACTAATGAAAAACTGTTTTTT.

The chain is built from TRBV6-5 and TRBJ1-2; 12 nucleotides match TRBD1. The V gene's germline CDR1 is MNHEY and CDR2 SVGAGI. This CDR3 region has 16 residues. The V and J ends lost 0 bases and 3 bases, in that order; junction bases with no gene match: 2. As DNA, the CDR3 is TGTGCCAGCAGTTACTCGGGGACAGGGGGCGACTATGGCTACACCTTC. Protein sequence: CASSYSGTGGDYGYTF.

This clone was detected once. The rearrangement uses TRBV29-1 and TRBJ1-2, with 9 bases aligning to TRBD1. Germline V gives CDR1 SQVTM, CDR2 ANQGSEA. The ends lost 5 bases at V and 7 bases at J; junction bases unmatched: 5. The CDR3 contains 12 residues. CDR3 sequence reads: CSVSGTGFGYTF. CDR3 nucleotides: TGCAGCGTTTCCGGGACAGGGTTTGGCTACACCTTC.

V is TRBV5-1 and J is TRBJ2-1, with a possible D match to TRBD2 (6 bases). CDR3 length: 16 residues. V shed 4 bases and J shed 3 bases, with 17 bases lying between them. Germline V CDR1 and CDR2: SGHRS, YFSETQ. CDR3 in amino acids: CASSPEGGRNYNEQFF. CDR3 sequence (DNA): TGCGCCAGCAGCCCGGAGGGAGGCAGGAACTACAATGAGCAGTTCTTC.

The J gene is TRBJ2-3, the V gene TRBV28, with D maybe TRBD2 (5 bases). This CDR3 contains 15 residues. CDR1 is MDHEN, CDR2 SYDVKM, per germline. Trimming took off 7 bases at V and 2 bases at J, with 16 bases between the two ends. CDR3 sequence reads: CASTTSREDTDTQYF. The CDR3 nucleotides are TGTGCCAGCACTACTTCCCGGGAAGACACAGATACGCAGTATTTT.

The V call is TRBV25-1, the J call TRBJ2-1; D remains ambiguous. CDR3 size: 13 residues. Trimming took 7 bases from V and 1 from J, leaving 8 bases between them. Germline CDR1 MGHDK, CDR2 SYGVNS. The CDR3 DNA reads as TGTGCCAGCAATTCCGGGTCCTACAATGAGCAGTTCTTC. This translates into CASNSGSYNEQFF.

The chain is built from TRBV19 and TRBJ2-2; D is perhaps TRBD1 (6 bases). CDR1 and CDR2 from the germline V gene are LNHDA and SQIVND (reference sequence). V was shortened by 9 bases and J by 5 bases, with 16 bases between the two germline ends. The CDR3 spans 14 residues. In DNA form, the CDR3 reads TGTGCCAGCCGTAACAGGGTTGGGACCGGGGAGCTGTTTTTT. Translated: CASRNRVGTGELFF.

The rearrangement uses TRBV19 and TRBJ2-5; the D gene is possibly TRBD1 (6 bases). CDR1 LNHDA and CDR2 SQIVND come from the germline V gene (reference sequence). Trimming took 7 bases from V and 4 from J, leaving 13 bases between them. The CDR3 is 13 residues long. In DNA form, the CDR3 reads TGTGCCAGTATGGGCAGGGGAGTAGAGACCCAGTACTTC. It yields the protein CASMGRGVETQYF.

The rearrangement joins TRBV20-1 to TRBJ1-6, with 8 bases identical to TRBD1. From germline, CDR1 is DFQATT and CDR2 SNEGSKA (reference sequence). V lost 3 bases and J lost 7; bases outside the gene matches: 11. The CDR3 has 16 amino acids. CDR3 amino acids: CSASPRGLGWNSPLHF. In DNA, the CDR3 is TGCAGTGCTAGTCCCAGGGGGCTTGGGTGGAATTCACCCCTCCACTTT.

The genes are TRBV7-2 and TRBJ1-5, with D possibly TRBD1 on 6 matching bases. The CDR3 runs to 13 residues. The V end was cut by 7 bases, the J end by 4 bases, with 11 bases between. Germline V gives CDR1 SGHTA, CDR2 FQGNSA. CDR3 DNA sequence: TGTGCCAGCATGAGAGGGGGAAATCAGCCCCAGCATTTT. Its translation is CASMRGGNQPQHF.

The table lists this clone with a count of one. CDR3 nucleotides: TGTGCCAGCAGCTCGCAGCGGTCCTACGAGCAGTACTTC. It encodes CASSSQRSYEQYF. J is TRBJ2-7 and V is TRBV7-2, with D perhaps matching TRBD2 (5 bases). V shed 4 bases and J shed 1 base, with 8 bases lying between them. CDR3 length equals 13 residues. Germline loops: CDR1 SGHTA, CDR2 FQGNSA.